This TCR beta chain appears in the sequencing data of a study of OX40 agonist ivuxolimab in advanced cancers. Study-wide context: From roughly 20 to 79 years was the age range, with a mean of roughly 64 years, and 65% to 90% were male.

Points from the study as a whole: The CD4+ and CD8+ T cells in the blood had expanded clonally by week 6 at 0.1 to 3.0 mg/kg. Some of the lowest clonal expansion was seen in partial responders at 0.1-3.0 mg/kg. Some nonresponders additionally presented with little normalized T-cell clonal expansion.

Assay used: immunoSEQ multiplex PCR; TCRdb lists only in-frame clones, some missing. The repertoire holds 79,000 or so clones, 75% to 95% seen once, with 1.5% to 2% in the top ten. This CDR3 has 13 residues. Germline assignment: CDR1 SGHDT and CDR2 YYEEEE. The J segment lost 2 bases and the V segment lost 6 bases, leaving 3 bases of the junction unmatched. Notes on this clone: Its antigen remains unknown.

The chain links TRBV5-6 to TRBJ2-7, with TRBD1 matching 9 bases. The origin of this receptor is an adult with an advanced solid tumor such as melanoma, head and neck, liver or kidney cancer. Material: CD4+ or CD8+ T cells sorted from blood, obtained in a trial of the OX40 agonist ivuxolimab. The CDR3 reads CASKRQGAYEQYF. The CDR3 nucleotides read TGTGCCAGCAAACGACAGGGGGCCTACGAGCAGTACTTC.